This T cell receptor beta chain is drawn from a study of brain T cells in children with intractable seizures. Time point meaning: blood from clinic visit 5 months post-surgery; TSC patient then seizure free. Sequencing used immunoSEQ multiplex PCR; TCRdb keeps in-frame clones, though not all of them. The sample carries around 340,000 clones, about 93% recorded once. The CDR3 length is 13 residues. Germline CDR1 and CDR2: SQVTM and ANQGSEA. Deletions cut 5 bases from V and 6 bases from J, with 15 bases between. Source: peripheral blood, taken more than 4 months after surgery. This receptor was obtained from a boy younger than two with tuberous sclerosis and intractable seizures. The chain carries TRBV29-1 and TRBJ2-3; D unresolved. The CDR3, as DNA: TGCAGCGTTCGGTCCTGGGGATCCGATACGCAGTATTTT. Encoded protein: CSVRSWGSDTQYF.